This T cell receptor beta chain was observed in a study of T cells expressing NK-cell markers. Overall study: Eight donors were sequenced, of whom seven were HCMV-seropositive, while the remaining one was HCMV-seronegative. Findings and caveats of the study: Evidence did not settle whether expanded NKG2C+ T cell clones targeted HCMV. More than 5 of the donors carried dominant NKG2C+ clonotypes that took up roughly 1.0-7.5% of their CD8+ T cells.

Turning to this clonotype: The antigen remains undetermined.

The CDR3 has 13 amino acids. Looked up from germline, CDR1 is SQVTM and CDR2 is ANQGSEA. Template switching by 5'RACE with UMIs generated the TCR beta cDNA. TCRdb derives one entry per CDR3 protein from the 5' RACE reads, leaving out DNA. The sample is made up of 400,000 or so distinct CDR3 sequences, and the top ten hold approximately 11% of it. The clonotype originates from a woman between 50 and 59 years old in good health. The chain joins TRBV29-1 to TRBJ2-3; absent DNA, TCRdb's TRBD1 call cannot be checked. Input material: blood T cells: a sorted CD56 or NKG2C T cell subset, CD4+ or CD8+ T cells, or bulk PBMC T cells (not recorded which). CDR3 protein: CSVGDRLLDTQYF.